The source of this TCR beta chain is a study of blood T cell repertoires in COVID-19 (dated by TCRdb to 2020 to 2021). Study-wide context: Samples from collaborators originated in the United States, Italy and Spain and spanned both the acute and convalescent phases of COVID-19. The prospective study material was composed of cDNA or gDNA derived from T cells, B-cell-depleted T cells, or PBMCs. Subjects who had been exposed to COVID-19, were actively infected with it, or had recovered from it provided the deeply sampled blood TCRbeta repertoires that made up the dataset. The repertoires were made available in a free public database intended to serve as a resource for research on the immune response to SARS-CoV-2. The samples were drawn from the first 160 participants of the ongoing ImmuneRACE study and from under 1,500 subjects provided by 6 global collaborators. Sample metadata almost always included a de-identified subject ID, COVID-19 status, age in years and sex. HLA class I and class II types, where available, came from metadata supplied by the sample provider rather than from assay-based typing. The full study reports these points: The amount of clinical and demographic metadata varied by source and participant and was provided uncurated.

The immunoSEQ Assay, a bias-controlled multiplex PCR, was used to amplify TCRbeta CDR3 regions from genomic DNA. In the authors' own workflow: The number of nucleated cells in each sample was estimated by amplification of reference gene primers within the assay. Sequence reads were collapsed and filtered to measure the absolute abundance of every unique TCRbeta CDR3 rearrangement. For each sample, productive Simpson clonality was calculated as the square root of Simpson's diversity index over productive rearrangements. TCRdb provides this immuneACCESS table in a form limited to in-frame rearrangements. Some clones are lacking; in checked studies, under half of them reflect an unresolved V gene, and why the rest are absent is not known. V, J and clone size reflect that table, while D and trimming were determined from the DNA. Here the sample has approximately 98,000 clones; about 80% occur a single time. The top ten constitute roughly 4% of the sample.

For this clone: Its antigen is unknown. One base away there is no much larger clone; base qualities are not given.

Collaborating institutions collected whole blood in K2EDTA tubes following their own protocols. For TCRbeta analysis, collaborator samples were shipped as frozen whole blood, as isolated PBMCs, or as DNA extracted from either sample type. The trim is 5 bases for V and 7 bases for J, with a gap of 14 bases between the germline ends. From the germline V gene (reference sequence), CDR1 is LNHDA and CDR2 is SQIVND. The CDR3 spans 13 residues, from the cysteine through the phenylalanine. CDR3 DNA is the only sequence kept; it has 39 bases, read in frame from the first base. The sequence came from a man in his sixties with acute or convalescent COVID-19. The rearrangement combines TRBV19 with TRBJ1-2; TRBD1 is a possible D gene, resting on 5 matching bases. Sample: peripheral blood. The CDR3 reads CASSQGKVVGYTF. The nucleotides read TGTGCCAGTAGTCAGGGAAAAGTTGTTGGCTACACCTTC.